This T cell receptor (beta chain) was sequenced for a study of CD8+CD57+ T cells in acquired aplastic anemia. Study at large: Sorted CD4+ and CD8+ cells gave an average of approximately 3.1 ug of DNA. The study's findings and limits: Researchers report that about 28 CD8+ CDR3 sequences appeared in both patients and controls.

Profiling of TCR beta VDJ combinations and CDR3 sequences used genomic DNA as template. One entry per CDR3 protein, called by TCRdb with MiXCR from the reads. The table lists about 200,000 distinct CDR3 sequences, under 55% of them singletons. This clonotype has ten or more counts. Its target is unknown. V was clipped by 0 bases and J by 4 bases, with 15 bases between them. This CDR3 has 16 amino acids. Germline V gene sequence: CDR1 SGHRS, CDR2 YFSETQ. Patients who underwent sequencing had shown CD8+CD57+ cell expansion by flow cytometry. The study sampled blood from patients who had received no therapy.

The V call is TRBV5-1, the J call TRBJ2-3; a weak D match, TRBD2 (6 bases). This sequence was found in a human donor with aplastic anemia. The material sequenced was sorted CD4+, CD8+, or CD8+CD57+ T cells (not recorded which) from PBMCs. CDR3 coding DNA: TGCGCCAGCAGCTTGGCCACCGGGGGTGGCGCAGATACGCAGTATTTT. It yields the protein CASSLATGGGADTQYF.